What follows describes a single TCR beta chain. Germline values: CDR1 SGHTA, CDR2 FQGTGA. V was cut by 1 base and J by 8 bases, with 11 bases left in between. This CDR3 is 13 amino acids long. The table came from immunoSEQ multiplex PCR; TCRdb's copy has only in-frame clones and leaves some out. The sample has some 70,000 clones, about 89% seen once. The entry originates in a study of T cell changes during pregnancy in multiple sclerosis. V and J are TRBV7-3 and TRBJ1-2; no reliable D call. The clonotype originates from a female donor with multiple sclerosis, enrolled in a pregnancy study. The input for sequencing was peripheral blood, taken in the second trimester of pregnancy. The CDR3 sequence: CASSLSPSVGYTF. The CDR3, as DNA: TGTGCCAGCAGCTTAAGCCCTAGTGTGGGCTACACCTTC.